These 17 T cell receptor beta chains were sequenced from one sample in a study of blood T cell repertoires in COVID-19. The table came from immunoSEQ multiplex PCR; TCRdb's copy has only in-frame clones and leaves some out. This sample has approximately 410,000 clones, with 86% found just once. What was sequenced was peripheral blood. These receptors were collected from a woman aged 25 to 45 with active or convalescent COVID-19.

This clone was detected a few times. J is TRBJ2-3 and V is TRBV7-9; possibly TRBD2 for D (5 bases). The CDR3 contains 15 residues. V was trimmed by 5 bases and J by 3 bases, leaving 15 bases between them. CDR1 is SEHNR, CDR2 FQNEAQ, per germline (reference sequence). This chain's CDR3 is CASSPMGGGTDTQYF. The CDR3 coding sequence is TGTGCCAGCAGCCCCATGGGCGGCGGGACAGATACGCAGTATTTT.

The sample holds one count of this clone. This chain links TRBV3-1 (or the pseudogene TRBV3-2) with TRBJ2-3; D remains unclear. With 3 bases removed from V and 6 bases from J, the gap between germline ends came to 13 bases. From germline, CDR1 is LGHDT and CDR2 YNNKEL (reference sequence). The CDR3 length is 14 residues. CDR3 DNA sequence: TGTGCCAGCAGCCAGGTAGCTTTGGCGGATACGCAGTATTTT. This encodes CASSQVALADTQYF.

This clone appeared a single time. This rearrangement joins TRBV30 to TRBJ1-1, with D possibly being TRBD1 (6 bases). The CDR3 loop spans 16 amino acids. Germline CDR1 GTSNPN, CDR2 SVGIG (reference sequence). Trimming cost V 0 bases and J 5 bases, with 19 bases left between them. CDR3 amino acids: CAWSVGIGPRGTEAFF. The CDR3 nucleotides are TGTGCCTGGAGTGTCGGAATCGGACCGAGGGGGACTGAAGCTTTCTTT.

The chain joins TRBV5-6 to TRBJ1-1; 7 nucleotides line up with TRBD1. J was trimmed by 0 bases and V by 10 bases; bases with no gene match: 9. The germline gives CDR1 SGHDT, CDR2 YYEEEE. The CDR3 has 14 amino acids. CDR3 loop: CASGTDNMNTEAFF. The CDR3 region has the DNA TGTGCCTCAGGGACAGACAACATGAACACTGAAGCTTTCTTT.

Only one count was recorded for this clone. This chain uses TRBV3-1 (or the pseudogene TRBV3-2) with TRBJ1-3, with D tentatively TRBD1 (6 bases). V was cut by 2 bases and J by 0 bases, with 20 bases left in between. Germline V gene lookup returns CDR1 LGHDT and CDR2 YNNKEL (reference sequence). The CDR3 is 19 amino acids. The CDR3 coding sequence is TGTGCCAGCAGCCAAAGCGGGACATCTAAACCACACTCTGGAAACACCATATATTTT. Translated: CASSQSGTSKPHSGNTIYF.

The chain has TRBV5-1 and TRBJ2-7; TRBD2 aligns across 7 bases. The CDR3 contains 13 residues. The germline CDR1 and CDR2 sequences are SGHRS and YFSETQ. V gave up 3 bases and J gave up 7 bases; unmatched junction bases: 7. CDR3 in DNA: TGCGCCAGCAGCTGGGAGGGGTCTGAGGAGCAGTACTTC. Amino acid sequence: CASSWEGSEEQYF.

The chain is built from TRBV15 and TRBJ2-7; possible D gene TRBD2, 5 bases. Germline values: CDR1 LNHNV, CDR2 YYDKDF (reference sequence). Deletions cut 1 base from V and 1 base from J, with 8 bases between. The length of the CDR3 is 14 residues. CDR3 protein: CATSRGRVSYEQYF. The CDR3 coding sequence is TGTGCCACCAGCAGAGGGCGGGTATCCTACGAGCAGTACTTC. Looking up the rest from reference TRBV15 and TRBJ2-7 gives the full variable domain: DAMVIQNPRYQVTQFGKPVTLSCSQTLNHNVMYWYQQKSSQAPKLLFHYYDKDFNNEADTPDNFQSRRPNTSFCFLDIRSPGLGDTAMYLCATSRGRVSYEQYFGPGTRLTVT.

The rearrangement links TRBV7-8 to TRBJ2-1; no definite D call. The V gene lost 3 bases and the J gene lost 6 bases, with 12 bases spanning the gap. This CDR3 is 14 amino acids long. Germline lookup yields CDR1 SGHVS and CDR2 FQNEAQ. CDR3 loop: CASSFRIGANEQFF. The CDR3 bases are TGTGCCAGCAGCTTCCGAATAGGAGCCAATGAGCAGTTCTTC.

This rearrangement joins TRBV18 to TRBJ1-5; a possible D gene is TRBD1 (6 bases). With 2 bases removed from V and 0 bases from J, the gap between germline ends came to 20 bases. CDR3 length: 19 amino acids. Germline lookup yields CDR1 KGHSH and CDR2 LQKENI. The CDR3 loop reads CASSPNAAGDADSNQPQHF. The CDR3 region has the DNA TGTGCCAGCTCACCAAATGCGGCAGGGGACGCGGATAGCAATCAGCCCCAGCATTTT.

This chain connects TRBV7-9 to TRBJ1-1, with 7 bases that match TRBD1. Per germline, CDR1 SEHNR and CDR2 FQNEAQ (reference sequence). V dropped 3 bases and J dropped 0; count of bases not matched to a gene: 10. The CDR3 consists of 17 residues. CDR3 loop: CASSLGTAEPMNTEAFF. Written as DNA, the CDR3 is TGTGCCAGCAGCTTGGGGACAGCCGAACCCATGAACACTGAAGCTTTCTTT.

The V call is TRBV3-1 (or the pseudogene TRBV3-2), the J call TRBJ2-5; D perhaps matches TRBD1 (6 bases). CDR1 and CDR2 from the germline V gene are LGHDT and YNNKEL (reference sequence). This CDR3 spans 13 amino acids. Trimming left V 1 base short and J 13 bases short, with 16 bases between. The CDR3 nucleotides are TGTGCCAGCAGCCAAGGACAGGTCCTTACGGGGTACTTC. It yields the protein CASSQGQVLTGYF.

The CDR3 DNA follows: TGTGCCAGCAGCCCGAACAGGGGGGGCTATGGCTACACCTTC. Its translation: CASSPNRGGYGYTF. The gene calls are TRBV7-9 and TRBJ1-2; 8 bases map to TRBD1. The J segment lost 4 bases and the V segment lost 5 bases, leaving 6 bases of the junction unmatched. The germline gives CDR1 SEHNR, CDR2 FQNEAQ (reference sequence). The length of the CDR3 is 14 residues.

As DNA, the CDR3 is TGTGCCAGTAGTATGAGGGCAGTAGACCAAGAGACCCAGTACTTC. It is translated as CASSMRAVDQETQYF. The chain uses TRBV19 and TRBJ2-5, with a weak D call TRBD2 (5 bases). Trimming removed 3 bases from V and 0 bases from J, with 11 bases in between. Germline CDR1 LNHDA, CDR2 SQIVND (reference sequence). The CDR3 is 15 amino acids. Full variable domain (outside the CDR3, taken from reference TRBV19 and TRBJ2-5): DGGITQSPKYLFRKEGQNVTLSCEQNLNHDAMYWYRQDPGQGLRLIYYSQIVNDFQKGDIAEGYSVSREKKESFPLTVTSAQKNPTAFYLCASSMRAVDQETQYFGPGTRLLVL.

The rearrangement uses TRBV5-1 and TRBJ2-7; 8 bases fit TRBD1. V shed 1 base and J 0 bases; nucleotides not matched to a gene: 3. CDR3 size: 15 residues. From germline, CDR1 is SGHRS and CDR2 YFSETQ. In DNA, the CDR3 is TGCGCCAGCAGCTTGTTGACAGGGGTCTCCTACGAGCAGTACTTC. This gives the protein CASSLLTGVSYEQYF.

The rearrangement uses TRBV5-1 and TRBJ1-1, with 8 nucleotides matching TRBD1. The CDR3 is 14 amino acids. V lost 3 bases to trimming and J lost 5 bases; unmatched junction nucleotides: 6. Per germline, CDR1 SGHRS and CDR2 YFSETQ. The CDR3 nucleotides read TGCGCCAGCAGCTGGCAGGGGGCGCTTACTGAAGCTTTCTTT. This gives the protein CASSWQGALTEAFF.

This clone was seen a handful of times. Here the CDR3 DNA reads TGTGCCAGCAGCCAAGAACGGCGGGGGAAGCTGTTTTTT. Its translation: CASSQERRGKLFF. The chain combines TRBV3-1 (or the pseudogene TRBV3-2) with TRBJ2-2, with TRBD2 matching over 7 bases. Germline V CDR1 and CDR2: LGHDT, YNNKEL (reference sequence). Trimming cost V 0 bases and J 12 bases; bases outside gene matches: 4. The CDR3 runs 13 residues.

The chain recombines TRBV29-1 with TRBJ1-1; D is uncertain. The CDR3 totals 14 residues. Germline CDR1 reads SQVTM; CDR2 reads ANQGSEA. V was trimmed by 3 bases and J by 3 bases, leaving 14 bases between them. The CDR3 protein is CSVDETRRDTEAFF. In DNA, the CDR3 is TGCAGCGTTGACGAGACTCGTCGGGACACTGAAGCTTTCTTT.